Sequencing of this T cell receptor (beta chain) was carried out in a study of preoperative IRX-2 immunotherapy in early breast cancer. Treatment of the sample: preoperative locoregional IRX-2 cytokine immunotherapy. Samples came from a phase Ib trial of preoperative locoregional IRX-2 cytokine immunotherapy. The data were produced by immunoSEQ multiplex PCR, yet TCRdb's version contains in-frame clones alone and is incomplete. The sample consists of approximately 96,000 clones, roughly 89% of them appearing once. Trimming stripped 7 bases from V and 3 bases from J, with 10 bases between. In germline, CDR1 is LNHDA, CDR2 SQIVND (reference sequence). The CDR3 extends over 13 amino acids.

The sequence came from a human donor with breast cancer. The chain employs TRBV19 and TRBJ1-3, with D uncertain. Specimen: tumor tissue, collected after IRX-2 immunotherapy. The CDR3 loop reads CASMLGVGNTIYF. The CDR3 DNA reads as TGTGCCAGTATGTTGGGTGTTGGAAACACCATATATTTT.